This T cell receptor (beta chain) was captured by sequencing in a study of cytomegalovirus exposure and HLA in healthy donors. The PCR employed 60 Vbeta primers together with 13 Jbeta primers. Assay used: immunoSEQ multiplex PCR; TCRdb lists only in-frame clones, some missing. In total, the table holds approximately 110,000 clones. The ends lost 0 bases at V and 6 bases at J; junction bases unmatched: 6. The CDR3 is 18 amino acids. Germline V gene sequence: CDR1 KGHSH, CDR2 LQKENI. The receptor was isolated from a man aged 35 to 55 in good health and CMV-seronegative. Material: PBMCs. The J gene is TRBJ2-1, the V gene TRBV18; 15 bases are a match to TRBD2. CDR3 bases: TGTGCCAGCTCACCACCGGGACTAGCGGGAGGAGGGGGCAATGAGCAGTTCTTC. Protein: CASSPPGLAGGGGNEQFF.